These 7 T cell receptor beta chains were all obtained from the same sample, sequenced in a study of T cell responses to AZD1222 COVID-19 vaccine. Measured with immunoSEQ multiplex PCR; TCRdb has only the in-frame clones, and not every one. The sample lists about 110,000 clones; 92% were seen once. This sample comprised peripheral blood, obtained 28 days after the second AZD1222 dose. The receptors derive from an adult who received the AZD1222 COVID-19 vaccine.

V and J are TRBV19 and TRBJ2-1; a weak D match, TRBD1 (6 bases). This CDR3 has 15 residues. Germline V gives CDR1 LNHDA, CDR2 SQIVND (reference sequence). Deletions cut 0 bases from V and 3 bases from J, with 9 bases between. CDR3 nucleotides: TGTGCCAGTAGTATAGATCAGGGACACTACAATGAGCAGTTCTTC. Amino acids: CASSIDQGHYNEQFF.

This chain links TRBV14 with TRBJ2-2, with 9 bases fitting TRBD2. The CDR3 extends over 15 amino acids. Trimming removed 4 bases from V and 5 bases from J; junction bases left unmatched: 5. Germline V gene data show CDR1 as SGHDN and CDR2 as FVKESK. The CDR3 sequence is CASSPLAGSTGELFF. In nucleotides, the CDR3 is TGTGCCAGCAGCCCGCTAGCGGGGTCGACCGGGGAGCTGTTTTTT. The full variable domain, completed using reference TRBV14 and TRBJ2-2, is EAGVTQFPSHSVIEKGQTVTLRCDPISGHDNLYWYRRVMGKEIKFLLHFVKESKQDESGMPNNRFLAERTGGTYSTLKVQPAELEDSGVYFCASSPLAGSTGELFFGEGSRLTVL.

The rearrangement links TRBV9 to TRBJ2-1, with 8 bases fitting TRBD1. The ends lost 2 bases at V and 8 bases at J; junction bases unmatched: 3. Germline-derived CDR1 and CDR2 are SGDLS and YYNGEE. This CDR3 spans 13 amino acids. The CDR3 nucleotides are TGTGCCAGCAGCGTGGACAGGGAGGATGAGCAGTTCTTC. Protein sequence: CASSVDREDEQFF.

The chain couples TRBV7-9 to TRBJ1-1, with 7 positions matching TRBD1. Germline loops: CDR1 SEHNR, CDR2 FQNEAQ (reference sequence). Trimming took 3 bases from V and 5 from J; bases not matched to a gene: 6. The CDR3 contains 14 residues. The CDR3 loop is CASSFEGATTEAFF. The DNA of the CDR3 is TGTGCCAGCAGCTTTGAGGGGGCGACGACTGAAGCTTTCTTT. Filled out from reference TRBV7-9 and TRBJ1-1, the complete variable domain reads DTGVSQNPRHKITKRGQNVTFRCDPISEHNRLYWYRQTLGQGPEFLTYFQNEAQLEKSRLLSDRFSAERPKGSFSTLEIQRTEQGDSAMYLCASSFEGATTEAFFGQGTRLTVV.

This chain's CDR3 is CASSLRGLDTQYF. As DNA, the CDR3 is TGTGCCAGCAGCTTGAGGGGGCTAGATACGCAGTATTTT. The V call is TRBV5-4, the J call TRBJ2-3, with 7 bases lining up with TRBD1. Germline V gives CDR1 SGHNT, CDR2 YYREEE (reference sequence). This CDR3 has 13 residues. Losses at the gene ends were 1 base for V and 5 bases for J; bases not matched to a gene: 1.

This clone occurred once. This chain links TRBV27 with TRBJ1-2; possible D gene TRBD1, 5 bases. The V gene lost 3 bases and the J gene lost 6 bases, with 14 bases spanning the gap. Germline V CDR1 and CDR2: MNHEY, SMNVEV (reference sequence). The CDR3 runs to 14 residues. CDR3 sequence reads: CASSFLGPRDGYTF. The CDR3 DNA is TGTGCCAGCAGTTTCCTGGGACCCCGTGATGGCTACACCTTC.

This rearrangement joins TRBV12-3 or TRBV12-4 to TRBJ2-5, with a tentative D call TRBD1 (6 bases). V gave up 2 bases and J gave up 5 bases, with 9 bases separating them. This CDR3 contains 13 residues. The CDR3: CASSLYRVETQYF. As DNA, the CDR3 is TGTGCCAGCAGTTTATACAGGGTTGAGACCCAGTACTTC.